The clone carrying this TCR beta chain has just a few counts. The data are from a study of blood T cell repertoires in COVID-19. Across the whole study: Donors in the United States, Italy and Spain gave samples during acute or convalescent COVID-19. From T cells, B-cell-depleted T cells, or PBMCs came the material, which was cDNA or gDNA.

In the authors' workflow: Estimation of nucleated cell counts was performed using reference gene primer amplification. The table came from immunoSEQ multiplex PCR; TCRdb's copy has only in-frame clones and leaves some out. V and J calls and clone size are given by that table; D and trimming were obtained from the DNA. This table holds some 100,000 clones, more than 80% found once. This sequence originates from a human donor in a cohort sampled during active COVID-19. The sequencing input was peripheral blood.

This CDR3 is CASSQASGSDEQFF. As DNA, the CDR3 is TGCGCCAGCAGCCAAGCTAGCGGGAGCGATGAGCAGTTCTTC. This sequence joins TRBV4-3 and TRBJ2-1; 10 bases match TRBD2. Germline lookup yields CDR1 LGHNA and CDR2 YSLEER. CDR3 length equals 14 residues. V shed 1 base, J shed 8 bases, and the junction held 2 bases outside the gene matches.